A single TCR beta chain is shown here with its context. Its antigen is not identified. Here immunoSEQ multiplex PCR was the method, and the copy in TCRdb shows in-frame clones only, minus some. The table records over a million clones, 70% to 80% of them present only once. CDR3 length: 14 residues. V was pared by 7 bases and J by 5 bases, with 10 bases of the junction left unmatched. Per germline, CDR1 MNHEY and CDR2 SVGAGI. This sample is drawn from a study of shared clonotypes between healthy human individuals. Study-wide results and limits: Sharing across four donors was highest in naive CD4 (roughly 5%) and lowest in memory CD8 (roughly 0.4%).

The TCR comes from a man aged 18 to 30 in good health. Some clones in this sample may be carry-over from other donors' samples. The J gene is TRBJ2-7, the V gene TRBV6-5, with 8 bases aligning to TRBD2. Material: memory CD4+ T cells from PBMCs. The sample's subset: CD45RA-negative fraction. The CDR3 coding sequence is TGTGCCAGCAAAGGGAAGCGGGAGATCAACGAGCAGTACTTC. Translating it yields CASKGKREINEQYF.